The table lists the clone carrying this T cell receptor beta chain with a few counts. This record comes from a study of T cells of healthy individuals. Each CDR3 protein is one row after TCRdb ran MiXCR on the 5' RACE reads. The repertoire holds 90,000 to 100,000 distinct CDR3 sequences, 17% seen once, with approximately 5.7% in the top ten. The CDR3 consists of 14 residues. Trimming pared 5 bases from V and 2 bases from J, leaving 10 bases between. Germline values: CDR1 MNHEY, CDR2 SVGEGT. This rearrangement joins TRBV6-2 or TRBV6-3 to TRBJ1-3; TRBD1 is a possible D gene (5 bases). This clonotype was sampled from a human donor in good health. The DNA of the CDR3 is TGTGCCAGCAGTAATGACAGTCCTGGAAACACCATATATTTT. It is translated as CASSNDSPGNTIYF.